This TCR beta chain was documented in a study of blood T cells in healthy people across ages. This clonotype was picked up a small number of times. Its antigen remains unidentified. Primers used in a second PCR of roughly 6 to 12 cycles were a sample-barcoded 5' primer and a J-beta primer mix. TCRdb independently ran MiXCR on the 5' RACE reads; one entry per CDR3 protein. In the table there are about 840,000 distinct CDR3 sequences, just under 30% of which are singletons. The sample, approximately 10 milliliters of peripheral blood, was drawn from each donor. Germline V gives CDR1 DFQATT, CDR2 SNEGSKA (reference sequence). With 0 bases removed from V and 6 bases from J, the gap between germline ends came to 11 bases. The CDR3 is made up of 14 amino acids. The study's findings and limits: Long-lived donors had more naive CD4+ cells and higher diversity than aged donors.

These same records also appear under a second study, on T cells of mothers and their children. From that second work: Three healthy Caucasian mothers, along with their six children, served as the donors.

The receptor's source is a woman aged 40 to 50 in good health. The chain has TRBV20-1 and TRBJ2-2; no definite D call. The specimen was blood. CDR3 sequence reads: CSARDPFSPGELFF. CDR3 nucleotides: TGCAGTGCTAGAGATCCCTTCTCTCCCGGGGAGCTGTTTTTT.